This T cell receptor (beta chain) is drawn from a study of response to subunit inactivated influenza vaccine. The CDR3 is 17 residues long. Germline lookup yields CDR1 LGHNA and CDR2 YSLEER. Points on this clonotype: The junction departs from the called germline gene at one end, perhaps through a read error.

TCRdb reanalysed the RT-PCR reads using MiXCR and keeps one entry per CDR3 protein. Of about 500,000 distinct CDR3 sequences detected, about 17% appear once; the ten largest clones hold roughly 3.1%. The V gene is TRBV4-3, the J gene TRBJ2-1; 9 bases are shared with TRBD2. Sample: CD4+ T cells sorted from PBMCs, taken roughly 24 months after vaccination. The clonotype was recovered from a man in his fifties or sixties who received an inactivated influenza vaccine. CDR3 sequence: CASSQDSPGLAYNGQFF. The CDR3 nucleotides read TGCGCCAGCAGCCAAGATAGTCCGGGACTAGCCTACAATGGGCAGTTCTTC.